Following are 16 T cell receptor beta chains from one sample sequenced in a study of T cell changes during pregnancy in multiple sclerosis. TCRdb's copy holds only in-frame clones and misses some; the assay was immunoSEQ multiplex PCR. The sample includes tens of thousands of clones, approximately 92% of them seen just once. The source material was CD4+ T cells from peripheral blood mononuclear cells, sampled after pregnancy. The origin of the receptors is a female donor in good health, enrolled as a control in a pregnancy study.

The V gene is TRBV11-2, the J gene TRBJ1-2; TRBD1 aligns across 7 bases. With 3 bases clipped from V and 0 bases from J, the junction kept 7 bases outside the gene matches. This CDR3 is 16 amino acids long. The germline V gene encodes CDR1 SGHAT and CDR2 FQNNGV. The CDR3 region is CASSFISGTANYGYTF. CDR3 sequence (DNA): TGTGCCAGCAGCTTCATCTCCGGGACAGCTAACTATGGCTACACCTTC.

The genes are TRBV18 and TRBJ2-2, with TRBD1 identical over 8 bases. V lost 3 bases and J lost 7; bases outside the gene matches: 4. The CDR3 sequence is 14 residues long. Germline values: CDR1 KGHSH, CDR2 LQKENI. The DNA of the CDR3 is TGTGCCAGCTCACCGGGACAGGTTAACGGGGAGCTGTTTTTT. It yields the protein CASSPGQVNGELFF.

V is TRBV27 and J is TRBJ1-2; TRBD1 is a possible D gene (6 bases). Germline CDR1 MNHEY, CDR2 SMNVEV (reference sequence). Trimming cost V 5 bases and J 7 bases, with 20 bases left between them. The CDR3 extends over 15 amino acids. Here the CDR3 DNA reads TGTGCCAGCAGTGGCAGGGAGAGAGGGGGACGTGGCTACACCTTC. This encodes CASSGRERGGRGYTF.

Only one count was recorded for this clone. The chain carries TRBV30 and TRBJ1-5; 7 bases line up with TRBD1. The germline CDR1 and CDR2 sequences are GTSNPN and SVGIG (reference sequence). This CDR3 has 13 amino acids. Trimming at V came to 3 bases and at J to 7 bases, leaving 6 bases not matched to a gene. CDR3 loop: CAWSATGAQPQHF. For the CDR3, the DNA is TGTGCCTGGAGCGCAACAGGGGCCCAGCCCCAGCATTTT.

The chain joins TRBV29-1 to TRBJ2-1; 9 bases are a match to TRBD2. The CDR3 runs to 14 residues. Germline V gene lookup returns CDR1 SQVTM and CDR2 ANQGSEA. With 4 bases clipped from V and 3 bases from J, the junction kept 4 bases outside the gene matches. The CDR3 DNA sequence: TGCAGCGTTGTTATACTAGCGGGCTACAATGAGCAGTTCTTC. This codes for CSVVILAGYNEQFF.

The V call is TRBV5-6, the J call TRBJ2-7, with 7 bases that match TRBD1. Germline V gives CDR1 SGHDT, CDR2 YYEEEE. The CDR3 has 12 residues. Trimming removed 4 bases from V and 4 bases from J; junction bases left unmatched: 2. Here the CDR3 reads CASSIQGYEQYF. The CDR3, as DNA: TGTGCCAGCAGCATACAGGGGTACGAGCAGTACTTC.

The chain is built from TRBV9 and TRBJ2-1; 14 positions agree with TRBD2. Germline CDR1 SGDLS, CDR2 YYNGEE. The V gene end was trimmed by 3 bases and the J gene end by 1 base; junction bases not matched to a gene: 18. This CDR3 contains 22 residues. In nucleotides, the CDR3 is TGTGCCAGCAGCGCGCCAACTCGACTAGCGGGAGGGCCAGATTCATCCTACAATGAGCAGTTCTTC. Translation gives CASSAPTRLAGGPDSSYNEQFF.

This CDR3 reads CASRLTGPSGYTF. For the CDR3, the DNA is TGCGCCAGCAGGTTGACAGGGCCCTCGGGCTACACCTTC. The V gene is TRBV5-1, the J gene TRBJ1-2; 7 bases are a match to TRBD1. Germline CDR1 SGHRS, CDR2 YFSETQ. The CDR3 length is 13 residues. V was pared by 5 bases and J by 8 bases, with 9 bases of the junction left unmatched.

The table lists this clone with a count of one. The chain carries TRBV2 and TRBJ1-2, with D unresolved. CDR3 size: 18 residues. The germline V and J ends were trimmed by 6 bases and 2 bases, with 25 bases remaining between them. The germline V gene has CDR1 SNHLY and CDR2 FYNNEI. The DNA of the CDR3 is TGTGCCAGCAGAGGGTTAAACCAGAGACGGGATAGAAACTATGGCTACACCTTC. It specifies CASRGLNQRRDRNYGYTF.

The rearrangement joins TRBV27 to TRBJ1-6, with a possible D match to TRBD1 (5 bases). Germline V lookup: CDR1 MNHEY, CDR2 SMNVEV (reference sequence). The CDR3 has 15 amino acids. The V end was cut by 0 bases, the J end by 10 bases, with 13 bases between. The DNA of the CDR3 is TGTGCCAGCAGTTTATCGCAGGGATCGGCGTCACCCCTCCACTTT. Translation gives CASSLSQGSASPLHF.

This clone occurred once. The chain uses TRBV13 and TRBJ1-1, with 9 bases aligning to TRBD1. The CDR3 spans 17 residues. Germline V CDR1 and CDR2: PRHDT, FYEKMQ (reference sequence). Losses at the gene ends were 5 bases for V and 0 bases for J; bases not matched to a gene: 10. CDR3 sequence (DNA): TGTGCCAGCAGCCGCCGTAGACAGGGGGGTTTGAACACTGAAGCTTTCTTT. This codes for CASSRRRQGGLNTEAFF. Full variable domain (outside the CDR3, taken from reference TRBV13 and TRBJ1-1): AAGVIQSPRHLIKEKRETATLKCYPIPRHDTVYWYQQGPGQDPQFLISFYEKMQSDKGSIPDRFSAQQFSDYHSELNMSSLELGDSALYFCASSRRRQGGLNTEAFFGQGTRLTVV.

The rearrangement joins TRBV6-1 to TRBJ1-1; D not certain. The CDR3 consists of 13 residues. The V end was cut by 4 bases, the J end by 5 bases, with 11 bases between. Per germline, CDR1 MNHNS and CDR2 SASEGT. Written as DNA, the CDR3 is TGTGCCAGCAGTGTACGGAGAGATACTGAAGCTTTCTTT. Its protein product is CASSVRRDTEAFF.

J is TRBJ1-2 and V is TRBV18, with 9 positions matching TRBD1. Germline-derived CDR1 and CDR2 are KGHSH and LQKENI. The V gene end was trimmed by 2 bases and the J gene end by 6 bases; junction bases not matched to a gene: 10. The CDR3 is 16 residues long. DNA of the CDR3: TGTGCCAGCTCACCAATCCGGGACAGGGCCCTCAATGGCTACACCTTC. Translating it yields CASSPIRDRALNGYTF.

The rearrangement links TRBV7-3 to TRBJ2-1; D remains ambiguous. Trimming cost V 8 bases and J 2 bases, with 13 bases left between them. The CDR3 consists of 14 residues. Germline assignment: CDR1 SGHTA and CDR2 FQGTGA. The CDR3 nucleotides read TGTGCCAGCTGCGAGCCGCCCGCCTACAATGAGCAGTTCTTC. Translating it yields CASCEPPAYNEQFF.

This clone is a singleton in its sample. CDR3 sequence (DNA): TGTGCCAGCAGCGGGCTAGCTAGCGGACCCTATTTCTACGAGCAGTACTTC. This translates into CASSGLASGPYFYEQYF. The gene calls are TRBV7-7 and TRBJ2-7; 7 bases map to TRBD2. Germline V gives CDR1 SSHAT, CDR2 FNYEAQ (reference sequence). The junction had 16 bases not matched to a gene; V was cut back by 5 bases and J by 3 bases. This CDR3 comprises 17 residues.

The J gene is TRBJ2-5, the V gene TRBV6-1; D ambiguous. V lost 5 bases and J lost 2, with 9 bases in between. The length of the CDR3 is 13 residues. Germline CDR1 reads MNHNS; CDR2 reads SASEGT. Written as DNA, the CDR3 is TGTGCCAGCAGTACAATGCCACAAGAGACCCAGTACTTC. Its protein product is CASSTMPQETQYF.